One T cell receptor (beta chain) is described in this entry. Some clones are missing from TCRdb's copy, which holds only in-frame ones; the method was immunoSEQ multiplex PCR. Among fewer than 3 million clones listed, around 90% were seen once. These data are taken from a study of shared clonotypes between healthy human individuals. CDR3 length: 13 residues. Germline V gene sequence: CDR1 WNHNN, CDR2 SYGVQD (reference sequence). The trim removed 4 bases at V and 7 bases at J, leaving 5 bases unmatched. The TCR comes from a man aged 18 to 30 in good health. Some clones in this sample may be carry-over from other donors' samples. Sequencing was carried out using naive CD4+ T cells from PBMCs. The subset here: CD45RA+ positively selected. The rearrangement uses TRBV10-1 and TRBJ2-5; 8 positions agree with TRBD1. CDR3 DNA: TGCGCCAGCAGTGCCGGGACAGGAGGGACCCAGTACTTC. It codes for CASSAGTGGTQYF.